The 19 T cell receptor beta chains presented below share a single source sample, sequenced in a study of graft-versus-host responses after intestinal transplantation. The protocol was immunoSEQ multiplex PCR, while the TCRdb copy is restricted to in-frame clones and leaves out a portion. This sample has about 6,900 clones; approximately 25% occur once, and the top ten carry 3.5% to 4.5%. The input for sequencing was alloreactive CD4+ T cells from a mixed lymphocyte reaction culture, taken before transplantation. Subset defined: CFSE-low proliferating T cells sorted from approximately 6-day pre-transplant mixed lymphocyte reaction (GvH or HvG direction). These receptors originate from a human patient who was an organ donor for intestinal transplantation.

The chain links TRBV6-1 to TRBJ1-5, with D possibly TRBD1 on 6 matching bases. Germline CDR1 reads MNHNS; CDR2 reads SASEGT. This CDR3 has 16 amino acids. With 2 bases removed from V and 0 bases from J, the gap between germline ends came to 11 bases. The CDR3 sequence is CASSELTGYSNQPQHF. Here the CDR3 DNA reads TGTGCCAGCAGTGAACTGACAGGTTATAGCAATCAGCCCCAGCATTTT.

By frequency in the sample, this clone is medium-sized. The rearrangement uses TRBV7-3 and TRBJ2-5, with a weak D call TRBD1 (6 bases). CDR1 SGHTA and CDR2 FQGTGA come from the germline V gene. The CDR3 runs to 14 residues. V was shortened by 5 bases and J by 5 bases, with 15 bases between the two germline ends. Here the CDR3 reads CASSATGWGETQYF. The CDR3, as DNA: TGTGCCAGCAGCGCCACAGGGTGGGGTGAGACCCAGTACTTC.

This clone showed up just a few times. The V call is TRBV5-5, the J call TRBJ1-1; D gene ambiguous. V gave up 2 bases and J gave up 1 base, with 9 bases separating them. The CDR3 consists of 14 residues. Germline CDR1 is SGHKS and CDR2 is YYEKEE (reference sequence). The CDR3, as DNA: TGTGCCAGCAGCTTAGTAGCGAGGAACACTGAAGCTTTCTTT. Its protein is CASSLVARNTEAFF. Full variable domain (rest looked up from reference TRBV5-5 and TRBJ1-1): DAGVTQSPTHLIKTRGQQVTLRCSPISGHKSVSWYQQVLGQGPQFIFQYYEKEERGRGNFPDRFSARQFPNYSSELNVNALLLGDSALYLCASSLVARNTEAFFGQGTRLTVV.

V and J are TRBV6-5 and TRBJ2-7; D not certain. The germline V gene has CDR1 MNHEY and CDR2 SVGAGI. The CDR3 is made up of 13 amino acids. V lost 5 bases, J lost 1 base, and 9 bases lay in between. The CDR3 DNA follows: TGTGCCAGCAGTCTTGGGCTTTCCTACGAGCAGTACTTC. As protein: CASSLGLSYEQYF.

This clone came up a few times. This rearrangement joins TRBV5-4 to TRBJ2-3, with D maybe TRBD1 (5 bases). This CDR3 comprises 16 residues. V lost 3 bases to trimming and J lost 1 base, with 15 bases between them. From germline, CDR1 is SGHNT and CDR2 YYREEE (reference sequence). In nucleotides, the CDR3 is TGTGCCAGCAGCTCGCCTTGGACAACTGGCACAGATACGCAGTATTTT. Amino acid sequence: CASSSPWTTGTDTQYF.

Only a few counts were recorded for this clone. This rearrangement joins TRBV6-1 to TRBJ2-7; 10 bases match TRBD1. Germline trimming cut 7 bases from V and 3 bases from J; bases unmatched to any gene: 3. Germline CDR1 is MNHNS and CDR2 is SASEGT. The CDR3 runs 13 residues. The CDR3 is CASKRTGGYEQYF. Written as DNA, the CDR3 is TGTGCCAGCAAGAGGACAGGGGGCTACGAGCAGTACTTC.

This clone was recorded once. The V gene is TRBV6-5, the J gene TRBJ2-3, with a weak D call TRBD1 (6 bases). Germline V CDR1 and CDR2: MNHEY, SVGAGI. The CDR3 spans 15 residues. V lost 6 bases and J 2 bases, leaving 15 bases between the germline ends. CDR3 DNA: TGTGCCAGCAGCCGACTCACAGGGTACACAGATACGCAGTATTTT. Translating it yields CASSRLTGYTDTQYF.

The rearrangement uses TRBV5-5 and TRBJ2-5, with D perhaps being TRBD1 or TRBD2 (5 bases each). Looked up from germline, CDR1 is SGHKS and CDR2 is YYEKEE (reference sequence). This CDR3 contains 14 residues. Trimming stripped 4 bases from V and 1 base from J, with 11 bases between. The DNA for the CDR3 is TGTGCCAGCAGCCAAGTGGGACGCCAAGAGACCCAGTACTTC. It yields the protein CASSQVGRQETQYF.

This clone was seen only a few times. The chain combines TRBV7-3 with TRBJ1-1, with D maybe TRBD1 (5 bases). The CDR3 is 13 residues long. Between the trimmed V and J ends, which lost 5 bases and 9 bases, there was a span of 16 bases. Per germline, CDR1 SGHTA and CDR2 FQGTGA. CDR3 sequence: CASSQDPQAKAFF. CDR3 bases: TGTGCCAGCAGCCAAGATCCACAGGCTAAAGCTTTCTTT.

As for this clone: A much bigger clone sits one base away, suggesting this may be a read error. No conserved phenylalanine or tryptophan ends this CDR3, so it is likely a read error. V is TRBV7-9 and J is TRBJ2-2; TRBD2 aligns across 11 bases. The CDR3 runs to 17 residues. Per germline, CDR1 SEHNR and CDR2 FQNEAQ (reference sequence). V shed 2 bases, J shed 2 bases, and the junction held 4 bases outside the gene matches. CDR3: CASSLSGLAENTGELFS. CDR3 nucleotide sequence: TGTGCCAGCAGCTTATCGGGACTAGCGGAAAACACCGGGGAGCTGTTTTCT.

A remark on this clone: Being one base from a much bigger clone, this may be a read error. This sample also contains other DNA sequences that code for the same CDR3. This chain links TRBV5-4 with TRBJ2-7, with TRBD1 matching over 11 bases. This CDR3 has 14 amino acids. After removal of 4 bases from V and 5 bases from J, the junction contained 5 bases not matched to a gene. Germline V gene sequence: CDR1 SGHNT, CDR2 YYREEE (reference sequence). CDR3 bases: TGTGCCAGCAGCCAAGAGGACAGGGGGCACGAGCAGTACTTC. Translated, it gives CASSQEDRGHEQYF.

This clone was recorded a few times. The chain has TRBV4-1 and TRBJ1-4, with 7 nucleotides matching TRBD1. CDR1 and CDR2 (germline): MGHRA, YSYEKL. J gave up 7 bases and V 4 bases, and 6 bases lay outside the gene matches. The CDR3 loop spans 14 amino acids. The CDR3 DNA follows: TGCGCCAGCAGCCCCTATCGACAGGGTGAAAAACTGTTTTTT. Amino acid sequence: CASSPYRQGEKLFF.

This clone showed up just a few times. V gene TRBV5-4 combines with J gene TRBJ2-7; TRBD1 aligns across 9 bases. The CDR3 has 15 amino acids. The ends lost 1 base at V and 2 bases at J; junction bases unmatched: 4. Germline CDR1 SGHNT, CDR2 YYREEE (reference sequence). The CDR3 DNA reads TGTGCCAGCAGCTTGCGGGACAGGGTAGCCTACGAGCAGTACTTC. Translated: CASSLRDRVAYEQYF.

This clone was picked up a small number of times. The chain couples TRBV7-3 to TRBJ2-1, with TRBD2 identical over 11 bases. Trimming took 5 bases from V and 1 from J; bases not matched to a gene: 16. The CDR3 is 20 residues long. Germline values: CDR1 SGHTA, CDR2 FQGTGA. Here the CDR3 reads CASSQPLAGDWRGSYNEQFF. DNA for the CDR3: TGTGCCAGCAGCCAACCACTAGCGGGAGACTGGAGGGGGTCCTACAATGAGCAGTTCTTC.

The chain is built from TRBV15 and TRBJ1-4; D ambiguous. The V and J ends lost 0 bases and 8 bases respectively, with 10 bases between them. From germline, CDR1 is LNHNV and CDR2 YYDKDF (reference sequence). There are 14 residues in the CDR3. The DNA of the CDR3 is TGTGCCACCAGCAGAGAGATAAGACCAGAAAAACTGTTTTTT. This translates into CATSREIRPEKLFF.

The rearrangement uses TRBV7-3 and TRBJ1-5; no reliable D call. Deletions cut 5 bases from V and 0 bases from J, with 8 bases between. From germline, CDR1 is SGHTA and CDR2 FQGTGA. The CDR3 totals 14 residues. This CDR3 reads CASSMTLSNQPQHF. The CDR3 DNA reads TGTGCCAGCAGCATGACGCTTAGCAATCAGCCCCAGCATTTT. Complete variable domain (other parts from reference TRBV7-3 and TRBJ1-5): GAGVSQTPSNKVTEKGKYVELRCDPISGHTALYWYRQSLGQGPEFLIYFQGTGAADDSGLPNDRFFAVRPEGSVSTLKIQRTERGDSAVYLCASSMTLSNQPQHFGDGTRLSIL.

This clone was seen more than once but under ten times. The chain has TRBV5-4 and TRBJ1-3, with D possibly being TRBD1 (5 bases). Germline CDR1 reads SGHNT; CDR2 reads YYREEE (reference sequence). V was clipped by 4 bases and J by 5 bases, with 19 bases between them. There are 16 residues in the CDR3. DNA for the CDR3: TGTGCCAGCAGCCAAGATCGGGGGATAGGAAGAAACACCATATATTTT. Translation gives CASSQDRGIGRNTIYF.

V usage is TRBV5-8 and J usage is TRBJ1-2, with TRBD1 identical over 7 bases. Germline V gene lookup returns CDR1 SGHTS and CDR2 YDEGEE. This CDR3 is 13 amino acids long. The V segment lost 4 bases and the J segment 7 bases; nucleotides outside the gene matches: 7. CDR3 sequence reads: CASSTTGQLGYTF. DNA for the CDR3: TGTGCCAGCAGCACAACGGGACAGCTTGGCTACACCTTC. The full variable domain, completed using reference TRBV5-8 and TRBJ1-2, is EAGVTQSPTHLIKTRGQQATLRCSPISGHTSVYWYQQALGLGLQFLLWYDEGEERNRGNFPPRFSGRQFPNYSSELNVNALELEDSALYLCASSTTGQLGYTFGSGTRLTVV.

This clone has only a few counts. The V and J genes are TRBV6-5 and TRBJ2-5; 12 nucleotides line up with TRBD2. Looked up from germline, CDR1 is MNHEY and CDR2 is SVGAGI. This CDR3 region has 15 residues. V gave up 2 bases and J gave up 5 bases; unmatched junction bases: 3. The CDR3 reads CASSYGLAGGETQYF. As DNA, the CDR3 is TGTGCCAGCAGTTACGGGCTAGCGGGAGGGGAGACCCAGTACTTC.